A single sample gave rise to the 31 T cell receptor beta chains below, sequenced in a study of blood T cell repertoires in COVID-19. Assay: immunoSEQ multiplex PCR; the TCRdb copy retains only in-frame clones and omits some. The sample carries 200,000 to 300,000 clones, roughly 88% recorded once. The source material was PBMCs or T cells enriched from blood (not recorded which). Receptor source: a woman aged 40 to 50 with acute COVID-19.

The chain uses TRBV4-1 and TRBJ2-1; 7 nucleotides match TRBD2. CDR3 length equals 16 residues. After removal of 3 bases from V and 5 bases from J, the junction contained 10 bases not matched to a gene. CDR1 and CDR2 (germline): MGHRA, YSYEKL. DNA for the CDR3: TGCGCCAGCAGCCATGCCGCTTGGACTAGGAACAATGAGCAGTTCTTC. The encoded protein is CASSHAAWTRNNEQFF.

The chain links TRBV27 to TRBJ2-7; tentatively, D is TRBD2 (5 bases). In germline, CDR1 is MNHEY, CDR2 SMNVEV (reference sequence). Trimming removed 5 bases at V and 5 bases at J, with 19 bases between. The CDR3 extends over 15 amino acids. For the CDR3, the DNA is TGTGCCAGCAGTCAAATGAGGGATGGTCTGGACGAGCAGTACTTC. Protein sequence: CASSQMRDGLDEQYF.

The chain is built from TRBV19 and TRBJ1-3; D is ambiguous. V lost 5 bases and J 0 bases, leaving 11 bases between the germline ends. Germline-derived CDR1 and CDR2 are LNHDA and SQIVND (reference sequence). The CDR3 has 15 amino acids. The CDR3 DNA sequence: TGTGCCAGTAGTCCGTTCAGGTCCTCTGGAAACACCATATATTTT. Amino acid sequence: CASSPFRSSGNTIYF.

Written as DNA, the CDR3 is TGTGCCAGCAGCCAATCATCGGACAGGGTTAATTCACCCCTCCACTTT. Translation: CASSQSSDRVNSPLHF. The chain links TRBV16 to TRBJ1-6; 8 nucleotides align to TRBD1. V gave up 0 bases and J gave up 6 bases; unmatched junction bases: 4. Germline-derived CDR1 and CDR2 are KGHSY and FQNENV. The CDR3 totals 16 residues.

CDR3 DNA: TGTGCCAGCAGCTTAGACGACAGGGTGGTTAGCGATGAGCAGTTCTTC. Protein sequence: CASSLDDRVVSDEQFF. The V and J genes are TRBV7-9 and TRBJ2-1; TRBD1 agrees at 7 bases. The CDR3 totals 16 residues. Germline loops: CDR1 SEHNR, CDR2 FQNEAQ (reference sequence). The V segment lost 1 base and the J segment 8 bases; nucleotides outside the gene matches: 11.

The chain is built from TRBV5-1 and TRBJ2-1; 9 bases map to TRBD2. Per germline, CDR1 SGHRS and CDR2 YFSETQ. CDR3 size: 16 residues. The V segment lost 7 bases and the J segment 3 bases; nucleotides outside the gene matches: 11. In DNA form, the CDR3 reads TGCGCCAGCGGGCGGGAGGGCAGCGATAGCTACAATGAGCAGTTCTTC. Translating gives CASGREGSDSYNEQFF.

The DNA for the CDR3 is TGTGCCAGCAGCGTAGCAGGACAGGGGAGGGGATATAATTCACCCCTCCACTTT. Translation: CASSVAGQGRGYNSPLHF. This chain links TRBV9 with TRBJ1-6; TRBD1 agrees at 9 bases. Germline CDR1 is SGDLS and CDR2 is YYNGEE. This CDR3 region has 18 residues. The V segment lost 0 bases and the J segment 4 bases; nucleotides outside the gene matches: 8.

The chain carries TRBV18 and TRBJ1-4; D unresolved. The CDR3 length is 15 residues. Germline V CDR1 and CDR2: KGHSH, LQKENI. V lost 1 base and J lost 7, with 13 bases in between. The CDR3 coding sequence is TGTGCCAGCTCACCACGGAGGGCTGCAGGTGAAAAACTGTTTTTT. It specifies CASSPRRAAGEKLFF.

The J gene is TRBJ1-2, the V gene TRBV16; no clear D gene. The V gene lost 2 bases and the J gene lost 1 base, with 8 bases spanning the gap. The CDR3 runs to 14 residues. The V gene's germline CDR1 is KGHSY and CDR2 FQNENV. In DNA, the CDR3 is TGTGCCAGCAGCCAACGAGGCCATAACTATGGCTACACCTTC. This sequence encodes CASSQRGHNYGYTF. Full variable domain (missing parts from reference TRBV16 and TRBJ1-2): GEEVAQTPKHLVRGEGQKAKLYCAPIKGHSYVFWYQQVLKNEFKFLISFQNENVFDETGMPKERFSAKCLPNSPCSLEIQATKLEDSAVYFCASSQRGHNYGYTFGSGTRLTVV.

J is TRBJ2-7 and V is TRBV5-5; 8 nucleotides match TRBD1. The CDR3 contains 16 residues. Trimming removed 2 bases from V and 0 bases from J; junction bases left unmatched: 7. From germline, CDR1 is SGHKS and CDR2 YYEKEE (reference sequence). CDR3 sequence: CASSLPWDRSSYEQYF. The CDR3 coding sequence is TGTGCCAGCAGCTTACCATGGGACAGGAGCTCCTACGAGCAGTACTTC.

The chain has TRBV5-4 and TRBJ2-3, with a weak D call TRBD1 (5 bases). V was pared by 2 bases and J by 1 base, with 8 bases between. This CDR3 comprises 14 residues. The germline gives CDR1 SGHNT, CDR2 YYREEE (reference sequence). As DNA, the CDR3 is TGTGCCAGCAGCTTCAGGGCACGCACAGATACGCAGTATTTT. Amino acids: CASSFRARTDTQYF. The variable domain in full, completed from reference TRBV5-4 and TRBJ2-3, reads ETGVTQSPTHLIKTRGQQVTLRCSSQSGHNTVSWYQQALGQGPQFIFQYYREEENGRGNFPPRFSGLQFPNYSSELNVNALELDDSALYLCASSFRARTDTQYFGPGTRLTVL.

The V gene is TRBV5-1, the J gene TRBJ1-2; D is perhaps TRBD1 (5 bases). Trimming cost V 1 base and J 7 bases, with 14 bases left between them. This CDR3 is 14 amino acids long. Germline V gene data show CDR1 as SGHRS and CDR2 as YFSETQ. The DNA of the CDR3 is TGCGCCAGCAGCTTGTATAGGCAGGGTAGTGGCTACACCTTC. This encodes CASSLYRQGSGYTF. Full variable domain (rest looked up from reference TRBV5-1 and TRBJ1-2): KAGVTQTPRYLIKTRGQQVTLSCSPISGHRSVSWYQQTPGQGLQFLFEYFSETQRNKGNFPGRFSGRQFSNSRSEMNVSTLELGDSALYLCASSLYRQGSGYTFGSGTRLTVV.

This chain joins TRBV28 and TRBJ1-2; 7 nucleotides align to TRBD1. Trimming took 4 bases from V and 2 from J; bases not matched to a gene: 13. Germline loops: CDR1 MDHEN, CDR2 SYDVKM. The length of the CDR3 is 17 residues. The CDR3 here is CASSSPLGGEWNYGYTF. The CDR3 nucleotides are TGTGCCAGCAGTTCCCCGTTAGGGGGCGAATGGAACTATGGCTACACCTTC.

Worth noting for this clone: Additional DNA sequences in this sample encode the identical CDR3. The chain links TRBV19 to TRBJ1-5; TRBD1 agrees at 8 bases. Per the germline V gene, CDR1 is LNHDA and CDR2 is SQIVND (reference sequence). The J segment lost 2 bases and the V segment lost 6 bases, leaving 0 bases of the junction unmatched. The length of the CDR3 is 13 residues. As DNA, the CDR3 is TGTGCCAGTAGGGGACAGGGCAATCAGCCCCAGCATTTT. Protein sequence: CASRGQGNQPQHF.

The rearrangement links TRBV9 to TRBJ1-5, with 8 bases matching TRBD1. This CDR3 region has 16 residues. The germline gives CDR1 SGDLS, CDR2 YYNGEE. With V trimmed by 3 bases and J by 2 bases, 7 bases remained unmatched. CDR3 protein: CASSAGQGGGNQPQHF. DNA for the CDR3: TGTGCCAGCAGCGCTGGACAGGGTGGTGGCAATCAGCCCCAGCATTTT.

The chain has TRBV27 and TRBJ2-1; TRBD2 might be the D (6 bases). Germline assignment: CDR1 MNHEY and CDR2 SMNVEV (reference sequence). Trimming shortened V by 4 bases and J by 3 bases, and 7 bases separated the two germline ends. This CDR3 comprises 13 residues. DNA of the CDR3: TGTGCCAGCAGTTCGGGAGTCTACAATGAGCAGTTCTTC. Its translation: CASSSGVYNEQFF.

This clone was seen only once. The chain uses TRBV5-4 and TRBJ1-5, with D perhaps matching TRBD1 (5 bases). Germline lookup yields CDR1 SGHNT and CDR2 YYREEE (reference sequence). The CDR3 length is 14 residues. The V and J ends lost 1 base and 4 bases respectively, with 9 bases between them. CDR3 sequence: CASSLFGGNQPQHF. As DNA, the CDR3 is TGTGCCAGCAGCTTGTTCGGGGGTAATCAGCCCCAGCATTTT.

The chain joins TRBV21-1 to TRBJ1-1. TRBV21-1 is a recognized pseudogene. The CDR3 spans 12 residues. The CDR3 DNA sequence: TGTGCCAGCGACCGGGGGAGCACTGAAGCTTTCTTT. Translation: CASDRGSTEAFF.

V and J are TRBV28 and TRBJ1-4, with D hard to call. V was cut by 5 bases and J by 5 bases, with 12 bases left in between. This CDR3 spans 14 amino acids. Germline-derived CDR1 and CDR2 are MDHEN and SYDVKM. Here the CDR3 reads CASSPTALNEKLFF. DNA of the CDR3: TGTGCCAGCAGTCCTACAGCCCTCAATGAAAAACTGTTTTTT.

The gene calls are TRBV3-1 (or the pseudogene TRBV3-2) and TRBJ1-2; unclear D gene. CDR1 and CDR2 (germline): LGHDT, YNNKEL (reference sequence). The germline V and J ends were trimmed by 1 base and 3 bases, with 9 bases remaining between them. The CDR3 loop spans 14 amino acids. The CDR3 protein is CASSQGGGDYGYTF. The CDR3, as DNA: TGTGCCAGCAGCCAAGGAGGCGGGGACTATGGCTACACCTTC.

The CDR3 DNA reads as TGTGCCAGCAGCCCTCGGACTAGCGGGAGTTTTGGCAATGAGCAGTTCTTC. It translates to CASSPRTSGSFGNEQFF. The chain joins TRBV11-3 to TRBJ2-1; 13 nucleotides align to TRBD2. Germline V gene sequence: CDR1 SGHNT, CDR2 YENEEA. This CDR3 spans 17 amino acids. V dropped 5 bases and J dropped 6; count of bases not matched to a gene: 10.

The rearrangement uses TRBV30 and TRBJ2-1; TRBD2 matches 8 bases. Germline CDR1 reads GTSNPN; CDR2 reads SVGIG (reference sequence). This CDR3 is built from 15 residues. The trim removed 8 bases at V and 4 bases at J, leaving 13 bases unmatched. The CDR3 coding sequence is TGTGCCCGGACAAAACTAGCGGAGCTTTACAATGAGCAGTTCTTC. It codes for CARTKLAELYNEQFF. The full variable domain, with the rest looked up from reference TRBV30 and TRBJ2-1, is SQTIHQWPATLVQPVGSPLSLECTVEGTSNPNLYWYRQAAGRGLQLLFYSVGIGQISSEVPQNLSASRPQDRQFILSSKKLLLSDSGFYLCARTKLAELYNEQFFGPGTRLTVL.

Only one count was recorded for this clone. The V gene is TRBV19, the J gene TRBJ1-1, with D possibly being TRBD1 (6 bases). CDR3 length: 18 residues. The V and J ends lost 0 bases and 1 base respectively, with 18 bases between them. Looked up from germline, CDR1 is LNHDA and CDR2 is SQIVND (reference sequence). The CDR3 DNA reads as TGTGCCAGTAGTATAGACCTACGATGGGACACACGGAACACTGAAGCTTTCTTT. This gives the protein CASSIDLRWDTRNTEAFF.

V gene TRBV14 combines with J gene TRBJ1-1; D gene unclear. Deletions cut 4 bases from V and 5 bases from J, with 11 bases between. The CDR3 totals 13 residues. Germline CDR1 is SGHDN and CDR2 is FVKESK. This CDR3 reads CASSRSGGTEAFF. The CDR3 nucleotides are TGTGCCAGCAGCCGATCGGGCGGGACTGAAGCTTTCTTT.

CDR3: CSASPNNEQFF. Here the CDR3 DNA reads TGCAGTGCTAGCCCTAACAATGAGCAGTTCTTC. This chain uses TRBV20-1 with TRBJ2-1, with D hard to call. Between the trimmed V and J ends, which lost 3 bases and 5 bases, there was a span of 5 bases. The CDR3 sequence is 11 residues long. Per the germline V gene, CDR1 is DFQATT and CDR2 is SNEGSKA (reference sequence).

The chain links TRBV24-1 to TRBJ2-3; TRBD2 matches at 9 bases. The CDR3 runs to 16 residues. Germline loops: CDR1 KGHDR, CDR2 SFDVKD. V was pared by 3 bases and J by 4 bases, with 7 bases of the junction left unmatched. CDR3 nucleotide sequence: TGTGCCACCAGTGATAACTTAGCGGGAGTAGCAGATACGCAGTATTTT. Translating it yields CATSDNLAGVADTQYF.

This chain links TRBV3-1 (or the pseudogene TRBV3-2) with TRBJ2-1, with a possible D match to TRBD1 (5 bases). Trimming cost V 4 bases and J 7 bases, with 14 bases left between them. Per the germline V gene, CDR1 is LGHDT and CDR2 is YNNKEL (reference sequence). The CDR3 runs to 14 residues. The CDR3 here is CASSLRGRWNEQFF. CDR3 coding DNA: TGTGCCAGCAGCCTAAGGGGTAGGTGGAATGAGCAGTTCTTC.

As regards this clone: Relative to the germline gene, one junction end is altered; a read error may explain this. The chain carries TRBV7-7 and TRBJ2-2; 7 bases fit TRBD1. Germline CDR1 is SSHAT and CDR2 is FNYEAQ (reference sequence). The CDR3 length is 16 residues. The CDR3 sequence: CASSHRGGSFTGELFF. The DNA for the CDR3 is TGTGCTAGCAGCCATCGAGGGGGCTCGTTCACCGGGGAGCTGTTTTTT.

The CDR3 sequence: CASSLFHKGDGYTF. CDR3 sequence (DNA): TGCGCCAGCAGCTTGTTCCACAAAGGAGATGGCTACACCTTC. V and J are TRBV5-1 and TRBJ1-2; D uncertain. The CDR3 sequence is 14 residues long. V was trimmed by 1 base and J by 6 bases, leaving 13 bases between them. Germline lookup yields CDR1 SGHRS and CDR2 YFSETQ.

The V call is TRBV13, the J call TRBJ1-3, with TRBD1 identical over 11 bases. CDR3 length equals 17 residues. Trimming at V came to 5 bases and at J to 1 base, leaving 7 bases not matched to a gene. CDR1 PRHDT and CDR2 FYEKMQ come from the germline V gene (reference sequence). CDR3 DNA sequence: TGTGCCAGCAGCGCCTGGACAGGGGGCAGTTCTGGAAACACCATATATTTT. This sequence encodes CASSAWTGGSSGNTIYF.

The CDR3: CASSPGTSARGKQFF. CDR3 DNA sequence: TGTGCCAGCAGCCCGGGGACTAGCGCGAGGGGGAAGCAGTTCTTC. The chain has TRBV28 and TRBJ2-1; 10 bases line up with TRBD2. V lost 6 bases to trimming and J lost 11 bases; unmatched junction nucleotides: 13. The CDR3 is made up of 15 amino acids. Germline V gene lookup returns CDR1 MDHEN and CDR2 SYDVKM.